This T cell receptor (beta chain) stems from a study of blood T cell repertoires in COVID-19. Germline V lookup: CDR1 MGHRA, CDR2 YSYEKL. The CDR3 has 17 residues. Trimming left V 0 bases short and J 1 base short, with 15 bases between. In the original analysis: Researchers report that nucleated cell counts were estimated from reference gene primer amplification. TCRdb's table, derived via immunoSEQ multiplex PCR, lists solely in-frame clones and lacks some. V and J calls and clone size come straight from that table; D and trimming were deduced from the DNA. The sample includes fewer than 350,000 clones, more than 75% seen only once; the top ten take less than 2.5%.

The clonotype was recovered from a woman between 25 and 40 years old who had recovered from COVID-19. V is TRBV4-1 and J is TRBJ1-1, with D tentatively TRBD1 (5 bases). The sequenced sample was peripheral blood. The CDR3 spells CASSQDRVGGQNTEAFF. The CDR3 bases are TGCGCCAGCAGCCAAGATCGAGTGGGAGGACAGAACACTGAAGCTTTCTTT.